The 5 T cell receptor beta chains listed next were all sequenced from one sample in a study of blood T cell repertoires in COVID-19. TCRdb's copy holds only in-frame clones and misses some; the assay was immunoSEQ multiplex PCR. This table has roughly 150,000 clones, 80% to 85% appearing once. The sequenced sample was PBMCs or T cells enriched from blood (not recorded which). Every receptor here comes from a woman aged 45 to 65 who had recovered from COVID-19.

The CDR3 DNA follows: TGTGCCAGCAGTGAAGAGCGGGGTCAAGAGACCCAGTACTTC. Its protein is CASSEERGQETQYF. This rearrangement joins TRBV6-1 to TRBJ2-5; 7 nucleotides match TRBD2. The CDR3 totals 14 residues. Germline CDR1 MNHNS, CDR2 SASEGT. V lost 1 base to trimming and J lost 2 bases; unmatched junction nucleotides: 1.

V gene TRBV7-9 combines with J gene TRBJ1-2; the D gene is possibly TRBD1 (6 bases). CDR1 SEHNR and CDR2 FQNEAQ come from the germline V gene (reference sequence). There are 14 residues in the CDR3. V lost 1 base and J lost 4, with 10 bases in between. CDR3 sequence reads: CASSLEQGVYGYTF. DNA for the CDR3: TGTGCCAGCAGCTTAGAACAGGGAGTCTATGGCTACACCTTC.

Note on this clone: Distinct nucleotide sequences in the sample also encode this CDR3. The CDR3 DNA reads as TGTGCCAGCAGTTTCCGGAACACTGAAGCTTTCTTT. It is translated as CASSFRNTEAFF. V and J are TRBV28 and TRBJ1-1, with no clear D. V was pared by 3 bases and J by 1 base, with 3 bases between. CDR1 and CDR2 from the germline V gene are MDHEN and SYDVKM. The length of the CDR3 is 12 residues.

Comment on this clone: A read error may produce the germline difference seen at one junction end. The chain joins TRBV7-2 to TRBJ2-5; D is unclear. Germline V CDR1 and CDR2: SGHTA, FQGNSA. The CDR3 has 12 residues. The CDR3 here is CASSPYQETQYF. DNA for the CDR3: TGTGCCAGCAGCCCTTACCAGGAGACCCAGTACTTC.

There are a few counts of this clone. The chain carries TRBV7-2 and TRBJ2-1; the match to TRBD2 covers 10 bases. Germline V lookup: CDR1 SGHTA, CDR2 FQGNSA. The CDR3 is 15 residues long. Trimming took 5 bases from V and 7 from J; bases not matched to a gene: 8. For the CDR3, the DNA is TGTGCCAGCAGCCTAAAAGCGGGAGGGGGAAATGAGCAGTTCTTC. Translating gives CASSLKAGGGNEQFF.